This T cell receptor (beta chain) was captured by sequencing in a study of cytomegalovirus exposure and HLA in healthy donors. Use of 60 Vbeta and 13 Jbeta primers characterized the PCR. Here immunoSEQ multiplex PCR was the method, and the copy in TCRdb shows in-frame clones only, minus some. This sample's table reports around 70,000 clones. The CDR3 runs to 14 residues. The ends lost 3 bases at V and 2 bases at J; junction bases unmatched: 5. Germline V gives CDR1 SGDLS, CDR2 YYNGEE. The chain combines TRBV9 with TRBJ2-7; 7 bases map to TRBD1. The sequencing sample was made of PBMCs. The sequence came from a female donor in good health and CMV-seropositive. In DNA, the CDR3 is TGTGCCAGCAGCGCACAAACAGGGGCCTACGAGCAGTACTTC. Translation gives CASSAQTGAYEQYF.